This record concerns one T cell receptor (beta chain) sequence. A much larger clone differs from this one at a single base, so this may be a read error. This sample was taken from a study of regulatory T cells in long-lasting Graves disease. Both iRepertoire HTBI primers and Arm-PCR of CDR3 regions were used to build the TCR beta libraries. TCRdb reprocessed the multiplex PCR reads via MiXCR and lists one record per CDR3 protein. Found here are about 460,000 distinct CDR3 sequences, 22% of them singletons; the top ten hold around 13%. Described time point: persistent/refractory GD, antithyroid drugs over 5 years with positive TRAb. Isolated PBMC RNA provided the starting material for the TCR library. Germline CDR1 MDHEN, CDR2 SYDVKM. The CDR3 has 15 residues. The V end lost 4 bases, the J end lost 6 bases, and 18 bases lay between the germline ends.

The chain combines TRBV28 with TRBJ1-1, with a possible D match to TRBD1 (6 bases). The receptor was derived from a female donor with Graves disease. The sample in question was peripheral blood mononuclear cells (PBMCs), obtained when the disease was refractory, from a patient treated with antithyroid drugs. In DNA form, the CDR3 reads TGTGCCAGCAGTTCGACAGGTACGGGCGGCGCTGAAGCTTTCTTT. It translates to CASSSTGTGGAEAFF. The full variable domain, its missing parts supplied by reference TRBV28 and TRBJ1-1, is DVKVTQSSRYLVKRTGEKVFLECVQDMDHENMFWYRQDPGLGLRLIYFSYDVKMKEKGDIPEGYSVSREKKERFSLILESASTNQTSMYLCASSSTGTGGAEAFFGQGTRLTVV.